This T cell receptor (beta chain) is drawn from a study of beta chain features in type 1 diabetes. Study-wide context: Summed over all samples, the examined sorted cells came to 85 million to 130 million. Overall study results and limits: TCRB CDR3 length was moderately but significantly reduced in all four CD4+ subsets of Type 1 diabetes patients. In cDNA sequencing, cells with high TCR expression could be over-represented.

Reverse transcribing all isolated RNA meant expressed TCRB transcripts were sequenced. Profiling relied on immunoSEQ multiplex PCR, and the TCRdb table lists in-frame clones only, not all of them. The sample includes about 260,000 clones, approximately 25% of them seen just once. Germline CDR1 and CDR2: SNHLY and FYNNEI. J was trimmed by 5 bases and V by 4 bases; bases with no gene match: 4. This CDR3 has 14 residues. This clone was detected only a few times. The target antigen is unknown. Every single donor gave one heparinised blood draw, and these averaged roughly 120 mL. What was sequenced was naive CD4+ T cells from blood. The clonotype was recovered from a woman aged 25-40 years with type 1 diabetes. The chain links TRBV2 to TRBJ2-2; 7 positions agree with TRBD1. The CDR3 region has the DNA TGTGCCAGCAGTGTACAGGGGTTTACCGGGGAGCTGTTTTTT. Translating it yields CASSVQGFTGELFF.